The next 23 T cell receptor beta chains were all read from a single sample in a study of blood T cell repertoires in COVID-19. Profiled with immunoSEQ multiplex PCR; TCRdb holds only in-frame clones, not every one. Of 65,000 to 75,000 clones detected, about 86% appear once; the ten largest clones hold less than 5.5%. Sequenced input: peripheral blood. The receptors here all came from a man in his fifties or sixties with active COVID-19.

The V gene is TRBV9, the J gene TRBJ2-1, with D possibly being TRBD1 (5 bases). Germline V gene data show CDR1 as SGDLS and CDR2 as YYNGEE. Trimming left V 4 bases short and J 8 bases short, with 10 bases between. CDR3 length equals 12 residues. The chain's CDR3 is CASSPWGYEQFF. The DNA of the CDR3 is TGTGCCAGCAGCCCGTGGGGCTATGAGCAGTTCTTC.

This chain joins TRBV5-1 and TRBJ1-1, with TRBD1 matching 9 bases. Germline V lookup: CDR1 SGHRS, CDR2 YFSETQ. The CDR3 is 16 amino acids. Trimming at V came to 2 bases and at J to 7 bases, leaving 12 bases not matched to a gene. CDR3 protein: CASSFGQGRPGDEAFF. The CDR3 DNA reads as TGCGCCAGCAGCTTCGGACAGGGGAGGCCGGGGGATGAAGCTTTCTTT.

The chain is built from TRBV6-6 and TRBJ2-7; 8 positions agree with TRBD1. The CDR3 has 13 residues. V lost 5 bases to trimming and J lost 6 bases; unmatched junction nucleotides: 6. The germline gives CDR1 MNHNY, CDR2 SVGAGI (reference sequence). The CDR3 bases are TGTGCCAGCAGTGACCAGGGACAGGCCGAGCAGTACTTC. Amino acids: CASSDQGQAEQYF.

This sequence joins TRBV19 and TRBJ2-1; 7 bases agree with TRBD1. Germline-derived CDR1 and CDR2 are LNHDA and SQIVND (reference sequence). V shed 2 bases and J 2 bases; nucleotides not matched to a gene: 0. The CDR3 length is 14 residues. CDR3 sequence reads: CASSIQGAYNEQFF. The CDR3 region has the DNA TGTGCCAGTAGTATACAGGGGGCCTACAATGAGCAGTTCTTC.

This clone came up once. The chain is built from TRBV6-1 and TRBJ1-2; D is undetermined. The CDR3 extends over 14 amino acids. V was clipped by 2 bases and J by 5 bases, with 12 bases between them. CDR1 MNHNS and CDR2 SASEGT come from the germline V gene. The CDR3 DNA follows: TGTGCCAGCAGTGAAAGAACAGTAAATTATGGCTACACCTTC. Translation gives CASSERTVNYGYTF.

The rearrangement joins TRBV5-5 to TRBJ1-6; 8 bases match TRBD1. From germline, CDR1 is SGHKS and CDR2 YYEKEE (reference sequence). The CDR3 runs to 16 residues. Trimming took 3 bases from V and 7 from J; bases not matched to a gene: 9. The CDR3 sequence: CASSSMTGAGNSPLHF. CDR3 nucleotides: TGTGCCAGCAGCTCTATGACAGGGGCGGGAAATTCACCCCTCCACTTT.

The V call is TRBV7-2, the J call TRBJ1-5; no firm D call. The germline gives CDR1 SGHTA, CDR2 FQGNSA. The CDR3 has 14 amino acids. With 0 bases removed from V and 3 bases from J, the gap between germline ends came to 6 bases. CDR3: CASSLARDNQPQHF. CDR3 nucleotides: TGTGCCAGCAGCTTAGCCCGGGACAATCAGCCCCAGCATTTT.

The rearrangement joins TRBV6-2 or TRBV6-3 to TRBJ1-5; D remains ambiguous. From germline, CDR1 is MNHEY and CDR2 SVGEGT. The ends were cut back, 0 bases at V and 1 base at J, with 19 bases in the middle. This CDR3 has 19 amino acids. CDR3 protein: CASSYSIFPVTRSNQPQHF. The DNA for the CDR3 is TGTGCCAGCAGTTACTCGATTTTCCCAGTTACACGAAGCAATCAGCCCCAGCATTTT.

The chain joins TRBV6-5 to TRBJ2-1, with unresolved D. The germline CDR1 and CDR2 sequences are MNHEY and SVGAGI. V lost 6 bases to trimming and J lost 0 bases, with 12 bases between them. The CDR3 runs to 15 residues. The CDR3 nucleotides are TGTGCCAGCAGGGTTGACATGATCTCCTACAATGAGCAGTTCTTC. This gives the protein CASRVDMISYNEQFF.

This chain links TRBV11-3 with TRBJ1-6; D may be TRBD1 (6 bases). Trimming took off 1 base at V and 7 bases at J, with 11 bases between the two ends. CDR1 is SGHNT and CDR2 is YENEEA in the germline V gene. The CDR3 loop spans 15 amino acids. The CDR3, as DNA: TGTGCCAGCAGCTTAGTAGGACAGAGAAATTCACCCCTCCACTTT. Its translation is CASSLVGQRNSPLHF.

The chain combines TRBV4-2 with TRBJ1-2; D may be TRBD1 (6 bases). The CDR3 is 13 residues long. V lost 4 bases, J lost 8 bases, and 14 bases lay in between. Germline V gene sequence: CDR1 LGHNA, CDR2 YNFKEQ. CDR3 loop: CASSLGTPGGYTF. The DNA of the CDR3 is TGTGCCAGCAGCCTAGGGACACCGGGGGGCTACACCTTC.

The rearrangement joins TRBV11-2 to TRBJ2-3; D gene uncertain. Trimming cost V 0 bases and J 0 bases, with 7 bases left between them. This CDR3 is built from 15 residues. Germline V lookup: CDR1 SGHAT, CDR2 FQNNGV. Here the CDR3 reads CASSLDPSSTDTQYF. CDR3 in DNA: TGTGCCAGCAGCTTAGATCCGTCTAGCACAGATACGCAGTATTTT.

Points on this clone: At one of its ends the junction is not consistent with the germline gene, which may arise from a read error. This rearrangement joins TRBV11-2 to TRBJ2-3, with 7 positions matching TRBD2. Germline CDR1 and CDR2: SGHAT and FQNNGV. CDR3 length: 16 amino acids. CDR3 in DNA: TGTGCCAGCGGCTTAGCTTTTGGCGGGAGCGGAGATACGCAGTATTTT. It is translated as CASGLAFGGSGDTQYF.

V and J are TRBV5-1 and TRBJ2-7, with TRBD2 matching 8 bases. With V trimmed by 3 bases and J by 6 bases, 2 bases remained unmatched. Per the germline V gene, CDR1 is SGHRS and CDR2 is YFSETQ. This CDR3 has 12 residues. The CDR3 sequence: CASSSRGGEQYF. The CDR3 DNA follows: TGCGCCAGCAGCTCCCGGGGGGGCGAGCAGTACTTC.

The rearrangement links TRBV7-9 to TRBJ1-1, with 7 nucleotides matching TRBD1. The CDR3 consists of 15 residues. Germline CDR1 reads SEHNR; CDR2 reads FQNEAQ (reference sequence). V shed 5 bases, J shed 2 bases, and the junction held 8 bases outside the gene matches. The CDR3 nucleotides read TGTGCCAGCAGCGGTGGGACAGTGGCCAACACTGAAGCTTTCTTT. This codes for CASSGGTVANTEAFF.

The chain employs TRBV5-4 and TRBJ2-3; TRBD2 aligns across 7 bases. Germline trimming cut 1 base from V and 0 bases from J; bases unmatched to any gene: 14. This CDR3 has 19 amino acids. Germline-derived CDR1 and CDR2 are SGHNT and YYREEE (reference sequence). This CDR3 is CASSLKGGRALSSTDTQYF. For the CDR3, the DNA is TGTGCCAGCAGCTTGAAAGGTGGGAGGGCCCTTTCTAGCACAGATACGCAGTATTTT.

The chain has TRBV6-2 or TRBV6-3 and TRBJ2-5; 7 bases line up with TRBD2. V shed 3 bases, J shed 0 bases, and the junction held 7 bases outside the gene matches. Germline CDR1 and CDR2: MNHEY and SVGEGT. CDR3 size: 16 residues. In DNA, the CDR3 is TGTGCCAGCAGTTATAGGAGCGGGAAGTACCAAGAGACCCAGTACTTC. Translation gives CASSYRSGKYQETQYF.

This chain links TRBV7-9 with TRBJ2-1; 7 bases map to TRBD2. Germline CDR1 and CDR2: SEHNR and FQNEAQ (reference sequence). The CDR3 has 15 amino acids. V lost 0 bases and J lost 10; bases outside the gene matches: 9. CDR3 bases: TGTGCCAGCAGCTTAGCGGCGGGAGTGGGGCAAGAGCAGTTCTTC. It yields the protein CASSLAAGVGQEQFF.

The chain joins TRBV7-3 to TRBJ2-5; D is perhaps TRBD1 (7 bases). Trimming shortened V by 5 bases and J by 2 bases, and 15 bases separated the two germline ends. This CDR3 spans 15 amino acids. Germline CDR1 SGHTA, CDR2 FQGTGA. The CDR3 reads CASSADPGGQETQYF. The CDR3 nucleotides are TGTGCCAGCAGCGCGGACCCAGGGGGGCAAGAGACCCAGTACTTC.

CDR3 protein: CASSLGDRGDNQPQHF. CDR3 DNA: TGTGCCAGCAGCTTAGGGGACAGGGGGGATAATCAGCCCCAGCATTTT. The chain couples TRBV7-9 to TRBJ1-5, with TRBD1 matching over 11 bases. Germline lookup yields CDR1 SEHNR and CDR2 FQNEAQ (reference sequence). The CDR3 is made up of 16 amino acids. J lost 4 bases, V lost 1 base, and 3 bases had no gene match.

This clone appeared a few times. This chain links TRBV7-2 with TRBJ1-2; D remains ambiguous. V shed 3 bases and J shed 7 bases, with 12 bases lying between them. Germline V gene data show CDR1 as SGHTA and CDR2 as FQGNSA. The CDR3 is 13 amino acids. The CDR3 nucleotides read TGTGCCAGCAGCTTCGAATTAACTATTGGCTACACCTTC. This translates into CASSFELTIGYTF.

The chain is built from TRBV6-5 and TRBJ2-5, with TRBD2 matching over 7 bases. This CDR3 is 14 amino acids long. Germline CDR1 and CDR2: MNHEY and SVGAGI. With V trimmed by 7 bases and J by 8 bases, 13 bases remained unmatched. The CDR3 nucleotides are TGTGCCAGCACGGCGCGGGAGTTGCTTAAAACCCAGTACTTC. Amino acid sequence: CASTARELLKTQYF.

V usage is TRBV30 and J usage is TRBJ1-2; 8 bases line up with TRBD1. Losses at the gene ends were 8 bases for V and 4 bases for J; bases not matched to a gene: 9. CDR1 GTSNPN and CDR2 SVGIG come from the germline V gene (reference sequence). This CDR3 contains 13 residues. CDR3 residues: CAGSDREGYGYTF. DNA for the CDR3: TGTGCCGGATCGGACAGGGAGGGCTATGGCTACACCTTC.